This T cell receptor (beta chain) stems from a study of spatial heterogeneity in lung cancer. Study information: The cohort: approximately 66 early-stage, untreated non-small cell lung cancer patients. Averaged across combinations, each unique TCR and UMI pairing appeared more than ten times in raw reads, which were uncorrected.

This CDR3 has 15 residues. Germline CDR1 reads MNHEY; CDR2 reads SVGEGT. V lost 2 bases to trimming and J lost 6 bases; unmatched junction nucleotides: 6. As concerns this clonotype: Its cognate antigen is unknown.

Described time point: blood at routine non-recurrence follow-up after resection. The input material, whole RNA from tumor, nontumor lung or frozen PBMC, was sequenced unsorted. TCRdb used MiXCR to reprocess the 5' RACE reads, holding one entry per CDR3 protein. The sample consists of around 120,000 distinct CDR3 sequences, approximately 12% of them appearing once. Findings of the study overall: TCRs found ubiquitously expanded in tumor appeared in blood more at resection than at follow-up.

This chain links TRBV6-2 or TRBV6-3 with TRBJ2-3; TRBD1 aligns across 9 bases. The source of this sequence is a male donor with early-stage non-small cell lung cancer. This specimen consisted of PBMCs, obtained at follow-up. The CDR3 region has the DNA TGTGCCAGCAGTTACAAACAGGGGGCCATGGATACGCAGTATTTT. Its translation: CASSYKQGAMDTQYF.